This is a list of T cell receptor beta chains from one sample in a study of T cell changes during pregnancy in multiple sclerosis. The data were produced by immunoSEQ multiplex PCR, yet TCRdb's version contains in-frame clones alone and is incomplete. The table lists tens of thousands of clones, about 92% of them singletons, with over 3% in the top ten. Sequences were derived from peripheral blood, sampled in the first trimester of pregnancy. Every receptor here comes from a female donor in good health, enrolled as a control in a pregnancy study. CDR3s include the opening cysteine and the closing phenylalanine or tryptophan. A D gene is named only where the DNA matches it firmly.

V	J	D	CDR3	DNA
TRBV27	TRBJ2-3	NA	CASRSRTSSTDTQYF	TGTGCCAGCAGATCGAGAACTTCTAGCACAGATACGCAGTATTTT
TRBV7-3	TRBJ2-1	TRBD2	CASSSGLATNEQFF	TGTGCCAGCAGCTCGGGACTAGCAACCAATGAGCAGTTCTTC
TRBV7-7	TRBJ2-2	TRBD1	CACGQGGTGELFF	TGTGCTTGCGGACAGGGAGGAACCGGGGAGCTGTTTTTT
TRBV7-9	TRBJ2-5	NA	CASSLARGQAQETQYF	TGTGCCAGCAGCTTAGCGCGAGGACAAGCCCAAGAGACCCAGTACTTC
TRBV29-1	TRBJ1-1	NA	CSVEFRQGGTEAFF	TGCAGCGTTGAATTCCGGCAGGGTGGTACTGAAGCTTTCTTT
TRBV4-1	TRBJ2-1	TRBD1	CASSQDVVQGNYNEQFF	TGCGCCAGCAGCCAAGATGTCGTACAGGGGAACTACAATGAGCAGTTCTTC
TRBV19	TRBJ1-4	NA	CASSRGATNEKLFF	TGTGCCAGTAGTAGGGGGGCAACTAATGAAAAACTGTTTTTT
TRBV5-1	TRBJ1-1	NA	CASSLSIVNTEAFF	TGCGCCAGCAGCCTCAGTATTGTGAACACTGAAGCTTTCTTT
TRBV6-5	TRBJ2-7	TRBD2	CASSPRGGTYEQYF	TGTGCCAGCAGTCCTCGGGGGGGTACCTACGAGCAGTACTTC
TRBV18	TRBJ1-6	NA	CASSPPETGGSPLHF	TGTGCCAGCTCACCACCGGAAACAGGTGGATCACCCCTCCACTTT
TRBV11-2	TRBJ1-6	TRBD1	CASSIGQGRAYNSPLHF	TGTGCCAGCAGCATCGGACAGGGAAGGGCCTATAATTCACCCCTCCACTTT